Each of the 9 T cell receptor beta chains below was sequenced from the same sample in a study of blood T cell repertoires in COVID-19. Libraries were prepared by immunoSEQ multiplex PCR; TCRdb keeps only in-frame clonotypes and omits some of them. The sample holds over 250,000 clones, approximately 85% seen once. What was sequenced was peripheral blood. The receptors were gathered from a human donor in a cohort sampled during active COVID-19.

V is TRBV5-1 and J is TRBJ2-5; D possibly corresponds to TRBD1 (6 bases). CDR1 is SGHRS and CDR2 is YFSETQ in the germline V gene. This CDR3 is built from 16 residues. V gave up 0 bases and J gave up 0 bases, with 12 bases separating them. The chain's CDR3 is CASSLGGQGYQETQYF. CDR3 DNA: TGCGCCAGCAGCTTGGGGGGCCAGGGGTACCAAGAGACCCAGTACTTC.

This clone was recorded once. V usage is TRBV19 and J usage is TRBJ2-5, with D perhaps matching TRBD2 (5 bases). The V end lost 3 bases, the J end lost 2 bases, and 13 bases lay between the germline ends. CDR1 LNHDA and CDR2 SQIVND come from the germline V gene (reference sequence). This CDR3 is built from 15 residues. The CDR3 region has the DNA TGTGCCAGTAGTATGAAACCGGGATTGCAAGAGACCCAGTACTTC. Translating it yields CASSMKPGLQETQYF.

On this clone itself: Other DNA variants within this sample encode the same CDR3. The chain has TRBV9 and TRBJ2-2; D unresolved. Germline loops: CDR1 SGDLS, CDR2 YYNGEE. V lost 0 bases, J lost 7 bases, and 7 bases lay in between. The CDR3 totals 13 residues. CDR3 region: CASSVGGSGELFF. The CDR3, as DNA: TGTGCCAGCAGCGTAGGTGGTAGCGGGGAGCTGTTTTTT.

V usage is TRBV2 and J usage is TRBJ1-6; TRBD1 matches at 7 bases. CDR1 and CDR2 from the germline V gene are SNHLY and FYNNEI. This CDR3 has 14 amino acids. V shed 7 bases and J 9 bases; nucleotides not matched to a gene: 9. The CDR3 DNA is TGTGCCAGCAACCCTCAGGGGGTTCGTTCACCCCTCCACTTT. This codes for CASNPQGVRSPLHF.

The V call is TRBV7-2, the J call TRBJ2-7; D uncertain. This CDR3 contains 12 residues. Deletions cut 5 bases from V and 3 bases from J, with 8 bases between. The germline V gene has CDR1 SGHTA and CDR2 FQGNSA. The CDR3 DNA reads as TGTGCCAGCAGCCCTACCCACTACGAGCAGTACTTC. It translates to CASSPTHYEQYF.

V gene TRBV7-6 combines with J gene TRBJ2-2, with D possibly being TRBD1 (5 bases). V was pared by 5 bases and J by 4 bases, with 14 bases between. The CDR3 covers 15 residues. In germline, CDR1 is SGHVS, CDR2 FNYEAQ. Here the CDR3 DNA reads TGTGCCAGCAGCCCACACCAGGGCGTCACCGGGGAGCTGTTTTTT. This sequence encodes CASSPHQGVTGELFF.

The chain has TRBV7-2 and TRBJ1-6; 8 nucleotides match TRBD1. Per the germline V gene, CDR1 is SGHTA and CDR2 is FQGNSA. Unmatched junction bases numbered 1, after V lost 3 bases and J lost 9 bases. The CDR3 consists of 13 residues. The CDR3 bases are TGTGCCAGCAGCTTTGGACAGGGTTCACCCCTCCACTTT. Its translation: CASSFGQGSPLHF.

The V and J genes are TRBV9 and TRBJ1-6; weak D call: TRBD1 (5 bases). Looked up from germline, CDR1 is SGDLS and CDR2 is YYNGEE. This CDR3 spans 15 amino acids. With 3 bases removed from V and 7 bases from J, the gap between germline ends came to 14 bases. Here the CDR3 DNA reads TGTGCCAGCAGCGCGGGACTGGGGACGAATTCACCCCTCCACTTT. Amino acid sequence: CASSAGLGTNSPLHF.

V usage is TRBV6-5 and J usage is TRBJ2-7, with TRBD2 matching 8 bases. J was trimmed by 2 bases and V by 3 bases; bases with no gene match: 9. This CDR3 has 16 residues. Germline V gene data show CDR1 as MNHEY and CDR2 as SVGAGI. The CDR3 region is CASSYRRSGSTYEQYF. The DNA for the CDR3 is TGTGCCAGCAGTTATAGGAGGAGCGGGAGTACCTACGAGCAGTACTTC.